A selection of T cell receptor beta chains follows, all from one sample in a study of cytomegalovirus exposure and HLA in healthy donors. Clones were sequenced by immunoSEQ multiplex PCR, and TCRdb holds only the in-frame ones, with some missing. The sample lists about 130,000 clones, about 77% seen once, with more than 0.95% in the top ten. The source material was PBMCs. The receptors derive from a man aged 45-65 years in good health and CMV-seronegative. Both conserved end residues are part of each CDR3. D genes are given only for firm matches. Size is omitted from some rows. Given values are once, few, many or a class for expanded clones.

TRBJ1-5,-,12,-,TRBV28,CASSRDIQPQHF,TGTGCCAGCAGCAGGGATATTCAGCCCCAGCATTTT
TRBJ2-7,once,12,TRBD2,TRBV29-1,CSVSVAGGEQYF,TGCAGCGTTAGTGTAGCGGGCGGGGAGCAGTACTTC
TRBJ2-2,-,15,TRBD2,TRBV30,CAWTAGTRNTGELFF,TGTGCCTGGACAGCCGGGACTAGGAACACCGGGGAGCTGTTTTTT
TRBJ2-5,-,14,-,TRBV7-2,CASSRTRGKETQYF,TGTGCCAGCAGCCGTACCAGGGGAAAAGAGACCCAGTACTTC
TRBJ1-1,-,15,TRBD1,TRBV5-4,CASSDNRGLNTEAFF,TGTGCCAGCAGCGACAACAGGGGATTGAACACTGAAGCTTTCTTT
TRBJ1-5,-,12,-,TRBV10-3,CAISEGGRPQHF,TGTGCCATCAGTGAGGGGGGCCGGCCCCAGCATTTT
TRBJ2-3,-,14,TRBD2,TRBV29-1,CSGGTSGSRNTQYF,TGCAGCGGCGGGACTAGCGGGAGTCGGAATACGCAGTATTTT
TRBJ2-7,few,14,-,TRBV6-6,CASSYSRGSYEQYF,TGTGCCAGCAGTTACTCGAGAGGCTCCTACGAGCAGTACTTC
TRBJ1-1,-,17,TRBD1,TRBV25-1,CASRGGRSTGVDTEAFF,TGTGCCAGCAGAGGGGGCCGGTCGACAGGGGTAGATACTGAAGCTTTCTTT
TRBJ2-5,-,13,-,TRBV7-7,CASSLQSGETQYF,TGTGCTAGCAGCTTACAGTCGGGGGAGACCCAGTACTTC
TRBJ1-2,-,13,-,TRBV12-5,CASGSPSGYGYTF,TGTGCTAGTGGTTCCCCTTCGGGGTATGGCTACACCTTC
TRBJ2-3,few,15,TRBD1,TRBV28,CASSLGRQGPDTQYF,TGTGCCAGCAGTTTAGGGCGACAGGGGCCAGATACGCAGTATTTT
TRBJ2-7,-,14,-,TRBV5-8,CASSATGRLYEQYF,TGTGCCAGCAGCGCTACAGGGCGACTCTACGAGCAGTACTTC
TRBJ1-4,-,15,TRBD1,TRBV5-6,CASSENRGVAEKLFF,TGTGCCAGCAGCGAGAACAGGGGAGTTGCTGAAAAACTGTTTTTT
TRBJ1-2,once,19,TRBD1,TRBV28,CASTLGGGTGKVLGYGYTF,TGTGCCAGCACCCTAGGGGGCGGGACAGGGAAGGTTTTGGGGTATGGCTACACCTTC
TRBJ2-3,-,15,-,TRBV29-1,CSVPTLATPADTQYF,TGCAGCGTCCCCACTCTAGCAACCCCCGCAGATACGCAGTATTTT
TRBJ1-1,-,17,-,TRBV11-2,CASSLPEGGLGNTEAFF,TGTGCCAGCAGCTTGCCCGAGGGGGGGCTCGGGAACACTGAAGCTTTCTTT
TRBJ2-7,once,13,TRBD1,TRBV7-7,CASSPDRGYEQYF,TGTGCTAGCAGTCCTGACAGGGGCTACGAGCAGTACTTC
TRBJ2-7,-,15,TRBD1,TRBV9,CASSVVGDRAYEQYF,TGTGCCAGCAGCGTAGTAGGGGACAGGGCCTACGAGCAGTACTTC
TRBJ2-5,once,16,-,TRBV28,CASSSQHGVDQETQYF,TGTGCCAGCAGTTCTCAGCACGGGGTAGACCAAGAGACCCAGTACTTC
TRBJ2-2,few,16,-,TRBV7-9,CASSYSREGDTGELFF,TGTGCCAGCAGCTACAGCAGGGAGGGGGACACCGGGGAGCTGTTTTTT
TRBJ2-7,-,14,TRBD1,TRBV18,CASSLDRITYEQYF,TGTGCCAGCTCCTTGGACAGGATCACCTACGAGCAGTACTTC
TRBJ2-5,-,16,-,TRBV7-3,CASSSQTGVGVETQYF,TGTGCCAGCAGCTCTCAGACAGGAGTGGGGGTGGAGACCCAGTACTTC
TRBJ1-2,few,15,-,TRBV4-1,CASSQDRQGRAGYTF,TGCGCCAGCAGCCAAGATAGGCAGGGGCGGGCTGGCTACACCTTC